Each of the 31 T cell receptor beta chains below was sequenced from the same sample in a study of blood T cell repertoires in COVID-19. TCRdb's table, derived via immunoSEQ multiplex PCR, lists solely in-frame clones and lacks some. This sample has roughly 210,000 clones, with approximately 81% found just once. What was sequenced was peripheral blood. Every receptor here comes from a woman of 80 years or more with COVID-19, enrolled during active disease.

The chain uses TRBV12-3 or TRBV12-4 and TRBJ1-6, with D maybe TRBD1 (5 bases). The CDR3 contains 12 residues. The V end lost 3 bases, the J end lost 14 bases, and 11 bases lay between the germline ends. The chain's CDR3 is CASSLQGRSLHF. CDR3 sequence (DNA): TGTGCCAGCAGTTTGCAGGGTAGATCCCTCCACTTT.

V usage is TRBV27 and J usage is TRBJ1-2; 9 bases match TRBD1. The V gene end was trimmed by 5 bases and the J gene end by 1 base; junction bases not matched to a gene: 14. The germline gives CDR1 MNHEY, CDR2 SMNVEV (reference sequence). This CDR3 region has 18 residues. CDR3: CASSPSGGQGKFNYGYTF. The CDR3 DNA sequence: TGTGCCAGCAGTCCCTCGGGGGGACAGGGAAAATTTAACTATGGCTACACCTTC.

This clone was detected a few times. The gene calls are TRBV19 and TRBJ2-3; weak D call: TRBD2 (5 bases). The germline gives CDR1 LNHDA, CDR2 SQIVND (reference sequence). The CDR3 has 12 residues. Trimming took off 7 bases at V and 7 bases at J, with 12 bases between the two ends. In DNA, the CDR3 is TGTGCCAGTACTGACTATCAAAATACGCAGTATTTT. Translating it yields CASTDYQNTQYF.

The V gene is TRBV5-4, the J gene TRBJ2-1; D might be TRBD2 (6 bases). The germline gives CDR1 SGHNT, CDR2 YYREEE (reference sequence). V was trimmed by 4 bases and J by 2 bases, leaving 16 bases between them. The CDR3 extends over 16 amino acids. The CDR3 region is CASSPGYGEAYNEQFF. CDR3 bases: TGTGCCAGCAGCCCGGGGTACGGGGAGGCCTACAATGAGCAGTTCTTC.

This clone appeared once. V and J are TRBV12-3 or TRBV12-4 and TRBJ1-1, with TRBD1 as a possible D gene (6 bases). The CDR3 is made up of 13 amino acids. V lost 5 bases to trimming and J lost 5 bases, with 12 bases between them. CDR3 amino acids: CASSRDIRTEAFF. In DNA form, the CDR3 reads TGTGCCAGCAGTCGGGACATTAGAACTGAAGCTTTCTTT.

The chain couples TRBV11-1 to TRBJ1-3; TRBD1 aligns across 8 bases. J gave up 3 bases and V 4 bases, and 2 bases lay outside the gene matches. The CDR3 consists of 14 residues. Germline CDR1 and CDR2: SGHAT and FQDESV (reference sequence). CDR3: CASSSGTGGNTIYF. The CDR3 nucleotides read TGTGCCAGCAGCTCGGGGACAGGTGGAAACACCATATATTTT.

The J gene is TRBJ1-1, the V gene TRBV28; D might be TRBD1 (6 bases). CDR3 length equals 15 residues. V gave up 6 bases and J gave up 0 bases, with 14 bases separating them. Germline CDR1 is MDHEN and CDR2 is SYDVKM. The CDR3 spells CASRLGGALNTEAFF. CDR3 in DNA: TGTGCCAGCAGGTTAGGGGGGGCACTGAACACTGAAGCTTTCTTT. The full variable domain, its missing parts supplied by reference TRBV28 and TRBJ1-1, is DVKVTQSSRYLVKRTGEKVFLECVQDMDHENMFWYRQDPGLGLRLIYFSYDVKMKEKGDIPEGYSVSREKKERFSLILESASTNQTSMYLCASRLGGALNTEAFFGQGTRLTVV.

V and J are TRBV27 and TRBJ1-6, with 7 bases lining up with TRBD1. Trimming at V came to 6 bases and at J to 2 bases, leaving 4 bases not matched to a gene. The CDR3 contains 15 residues. CDR1 and CDR2 (germline): MNHEY, SMNVEV (reference sequence). CDR3 DNA: TGTGCCAGCAGGGGGGGACAGACCTATAATTCACCCCTCCACTTT. It codes for CASRGGQTYNSPLHF.

The J gene is TRBJ2-3, the V gene TRBV20-1; D may be TRBD2 (6 bases). The ends were cut back, 3 bases at V and 1 base at J, with 8 bases in the middle. The CDR3 totals 13 residues. Germline loops: CDR1 DFQATT, CDR2 SNEGSKA (reference sequence). The CDR3 nucleotides are TGCAGTGCTAGTACGGGGGGCACAGATACGCAGTATTTT. It codes for CSASTGGTDTQYF.

This sequence joins TRBV28 and TRBJ1-2, with TRBD1 identical over 7 bases. Unmatched junction bases numbered 15, after V lost 7 bases and J lost 7 bases. Germline V gene data show CDR1 as MDHEN and CDR2 as SYDVKM. This CDR3 has 15 amino acids. CDR3 bases: TGTGCCAGCAACCAGATAGGGACAGCAGGATTTGGCTACACCTTC. Its protein product is CASNQIGTAGFGYTF.

This sequence joins TRBV7-9 and TRBJ1-4; D may be TRBD1 (5 bases). Germline V gene data show CDR1 as SEHNR and CDR2 as FQNEAQ (reference sequence). This CDR3 is built from 14 residues. Trimming shortened V by 8 bases and J by 7 bases, and 17 bases separated the two germline ends. CDR3 nucleotides: TGTGCCAGCGAGGCGGGAGGGGCGGTTGAAAAACTGTTTTTT. As protein: CASEAGGAVEKLFF. Variable domain in full (rest from reference TRBV7-9 and TRBJ1-4): DTGVSQNPRHKITKRGQNVTFRCDPISEHNRLYWYRQTLGQGPEFLTYFQNEAQLEKSRLLSDRFSAERPKGSFSTLEIQRTEQGDSAMYLCASEAGGAVEKLFFGSGTQLSVL.

This clone was detected only a few times. The rearrangement links TRBV2 to TRBJ1-1; D unclear. Trimming cost V 4 bases and J 5 bases, with 8 bases left between them. The CDR3 loop spans 12 amino acids. Per the germline V gene, CDR1 is SNHLY and CDR2 is FYNNEI. For the CDR3, the DNA is TGTGCCAGCAGTGTTATGAGGACTGAAGCTTTCTTT. Protein sequence: CASSVMRTEAFF.

The V gene is TRBV27, the J gene TRBJ1-4; TRBD1 matches at 7 bases. J gave up 0 bases and V 8 bases, and 9 bases lay outside the gene matches. CDR3 size: 16 residues. CDR1 MNHEY and CDR2 SMNVEV come from the germline V gene (reference sequence). Written as DNA, the CDR3 is TGTGCCAGCCGGAAGGGGGCTGCCGCAACTAATGAAAAACTGTTTTTT. Translating it yields CASRKGAAATNEKLFF.

V and J are TRBV20-1 and TRBJ1-2; D call uncertain. The CDR3 has 11 amino acids. The V end lost 6 bases, the J end lost 5 bases, and 10 bases lay between the germline ends. Germline CDR1 is DFQATT and CDR2 is SNEGSKA (reference sequence). CDR3 DNA: TGCAGTGCCTACCTCCGTTATGGCTACACCTTC. This encodes CSAYLRYGYTF.

The CDR3 protein is CASSLGPSGGGQETQYF. The CDR3 region has the DNA TGCGCCAGCAGCTTGGGACCCAGCGGGGGGGGACAAGAGACCCAGTACTTC. The gene calls are TRBV5-1 and TRBJ2-5; TRBD2 aligns across 10 bases. Germline values: CDR1 SGHRS, CDR2 YFSETQ. The CDR3 spans 17 residues. The V gene end was trimmed by 0 bases and the J gene end by 2 bases; junction bases not matched to a gene: 7.

This clone was counted only a few times. The chain combines TRBV6-1 with TRBJ2-7, with 9 bases lining up with TRBD1. Losses at the gene ends were 1 base for V and 3 bases for J; bases not matched to a gene: 1. This CDR3 contains 14 residues. CDR1 is MNHNS and CDR2 is SASEGT in the germline V gene. The CDR3 DNA reads as TGTGCCAGCAGTGAAGGGGGACAGGGCTACGAGCAGTACGTC. It codes for CASSEGGQGYEQYV.

The chain recombines TRBV6-2 or TRBV6-3 with TRBJ2-5; D is unresolved. The CDR3 covers 11 residues. Germline V lookup: CDR1 MNHEY, CDR2 SVGEGT. V shed 2 bases and J shed 7 bases, with 5 bases lying between them. The CDR3 DNA reads TGTGCCAGCAGTTACCCCGGGACCCAGTACTTC. Encoded protein: CASSYPGTQYF.

The chain is built from TRBV3-1 (or the pseudogene TRBV3-2) and TRBJ1-6; 9 positions match TRBD1. Trimming at V came to 4 bases and at J to 9 bases, leaving 10 bases not matched to a gene. This CDR3 spans 16 amino acids. Germline V gene sequence: CDR1 LGHDT, CDR2 YNNKEL (reference sequence). The CDR3 protein is CASSPLGTGMGSPLHF. CDR3 in DNA: TGTGCCAGCAGCCCCCTTGGGACAGGGATGGGTTCACCCCTCCACTTT.

The chain links TRBV14 to TRBJ2-3, with D possibly matching TRBD1 (6 bases). The V and J ends lost 6 bases and 2 bases respectively, with 15 bases between them. The CDR3 covers 15 residues. Germline assignment: CDR1 SGHDN and CDR2 FVKESK. Here the CDR3 DNA reads TGTGCCAGCAGTGAACAGGGCTCCCTCACAGATACGCAGTATTTT. It specifies CASSEQGSLTDTQYF.

V and J are TRBV5-6 and TRBJ1-1, with D perhaps TRBD1 (5 bases). CDR1 and CDR2 from the germline V gene are SGHDT and YYEEEE. The CDR3 is 12 amino acids. V lost 0 bases and J lost 10, with 10 bases in between. CDR3 DNA: TGTGCCAGCAGCTTGGGGGGCAGTGCAGCTTTCTTT. Translating it yields CASSLGGSAAFF.

The V gene is TRBV20-1, the J gene TRBJ2-2, with D possibly matching TRBD1 (5 bases). The CDR3 is made up of 11 amino acids. Trimming pared 5 bases from V and 4 bases from J, leaving 5 bases between. Per the germline V gene, CDR1 is DFQATT and CDR2 is SNEGSKA (reference sequence). The CDR3 bases are TGCAGTGCTGGGGCCACCGGGGAGCTGTTTTTT. This translates into CSAGATGELFF.

On this clone itself: One end of the junction fails to match germline, which may point to a read error. The V and J genes are TRBV7-9 and TRBJ2-3; 12 nucleotides agree with TRBD2. The CDR3 is 14 residues long. Germline values: CDR1 SEHNR, CDR2 FQNEAQ (reference sequence). Here the CDR3 DNA reads TGTGCCAGCAGCCTAGCGGGGGGGCGAGATACGCAGTATTTT. Protein sequence: CASSLAGGRDTQYF.

The sample holds a few counts of this clone. The chain employs TRBV5-6 and TRBJ2-5; 8 positions agree with TRBD1. Germline V lookup: CDR1 SGHDT, CDR2 YYEEEE. After removal of 2 bases from V and 1 base from J, the junction contained 7 bases not matched to a gene. This CDR3 is 16 amino acids long. In DNA, the CDR3 is TGTGCCAGCAGCTTCCTGTCCCAGGGGGCCCAAGAGACCCAGTACTTC. Its protein is CASSFLSQGAQETQYF.

The gene calls are TRBV7-9 and TRBJ1-6, with a weak D call TRBD1 (6 bases). With 4 bases removed from V and 6 bases from J, the gap between germline ends came to 10 bases. Germline CDR1 is SEHNR and CDR2 is FQNEAQ (reference sequence). The CDR3 totals 14 residues. The CDR3 region has the DNA TGTGCCAGCAGCTCCCGGGACACTAATTCACCCCTCCACTTT. Its protein product is CASSSRDTNSPLHF. Full variable domain (rest looked up from reference TRBV7-9 and TRBJ1-6): DTGVSQNPRHKITKRGQNVTFRCDPISEHNRLYWYRQTLGQGPEFLTYFQNEAQLEKSRLLSDRFSAERPKGSFSTLEIQRTEQGDSAMYLCASSSRDTNSPLHFGNGTRLTVT.

The chain is built from TRBV25-1 and TRBJ1-2; 9 nucleotides agree with TRBD1. The CDR3 is 15 residues long. Unmatched junction bases numbered 7, after V lost 4 bases and J lost 4 bases. Germline V gene data show CDR1 as MGHDK and CDR2 as SYGVNS. The CDR3 nucleotides read TGTGCCAGCAGTGCACCGGGACAGGGAACCTATGGCTACACCTTC. It encodes CASSAPGQGTYGYTF.

This chain joins TRBV19 and TRBJ1-1, with a possible D match to TRBD1 (6 bases). V was pared by 7 bases and J by 5 bases, with 17 bases between. The CDR3 consists of 14 residues. Germline CDR1 is LNHDA and CDR2 is SQIVND (reference sequence). The CDR3 loop is CASIIGGAGTEAFF. CDR3 DNA: TGTGCCAGTATCATCGGGGGGGCCGGGACTGAAGCTTTCTTT.

This clone was seen a few times. The V call is TRBV7-9, the J call TRBJ1-6; no definite D call. CDR3 length: 15 amino acids. Germline V lookup: CDR1 SEHNR, CDR2 FQNEAQ (reference sequence). V lost 2 bases and J lost 5, with 10 bases in between. The DNA of the CDR3 is TGTGCCAGCAGCTTAATGAGTATGGATAATTCACCCCTCCACTTT. It translates to CASSLMSMDNSPLHF. The entire variable domain, with the rest obtained from reference TRBV7-9 and TRBJ1-6, is as follows: DTGVSQNPRHKITKRGQNVTFRCDPISEHNRLYWYRQTLGQGPEFLTYFQNEAQLEKSRLLSDRFSAERPKGSFSTLEIQRTEQGDSAMYLCASSLMSMDNSPLHFGNGTRLTVT.

This clone has a count of ten or more. The chain couples TRBV27 to TRBJ1-6, with 7 bases lining up with TRBD1. CDR1 and CDR2 (germline): MNHEY, SMNVEV (reference sequence). This CDR3 is built from 13 residues. V dropped 6 bases and J dropped 6; count of bases not matched to a gene: 2. The CDR3 DNA is TGTGCCAGCAGGACAGGGAGTAATTCACCCCTCCACTTT. Translation: CASRTGSNSPLHF.

The chain carries TRBV5-5 and TRBJ2-7, with 11 nucleotides matching TRBD2. The germline V gene encodes CDR1 SGHKS and CDR2 YYEKEE (reference sequence). The CDR3 loop spans 15 amino acids. J lost 6 bases, V lost 4 bases, and 9 bases had no gene match. The DNA for the CDR3 is TGTGCCAGCAGCATCACTAGCGGGGGTAAATTCGAGCAGTACGTC. As protein: CASSITSGGKFEQYV.

This clone was found once. The V call is TRBV25-1, the J call TRBJ2-3, with no clear D. Trimming removed 1 base from V and 1 base from J, with 9 bases in between. Germline loops: CDR1 MGHDK, CDR2 SYGVNS. This CDR3 comprises 15 residues. CDR3 in DNA: TGTGCCAGCAGTGAATGGTCCCCGGGCACAGATACGCAGTATTTT. It codes for CASSEWSPGTDTQYF.

The genes are TRBV5-6 and TRBJ2-5, with TRBD1 matching over 9 bases. The V segment lost 8 bases and the J segment 5 bases; nucleotides outside the gene matches: 19. Germline V gene data show CDR1 as SGHDT and CDR2 as YYEEEE. The CDR3 runs to 17 residues. The CDR3 spells CASTWSFGTGITETQYF. The CDR3 DNA follows: TGTGCCAGTACCTGGTCTTTTGGGACAGGGATTACGGAGACCCAGTACTTC.